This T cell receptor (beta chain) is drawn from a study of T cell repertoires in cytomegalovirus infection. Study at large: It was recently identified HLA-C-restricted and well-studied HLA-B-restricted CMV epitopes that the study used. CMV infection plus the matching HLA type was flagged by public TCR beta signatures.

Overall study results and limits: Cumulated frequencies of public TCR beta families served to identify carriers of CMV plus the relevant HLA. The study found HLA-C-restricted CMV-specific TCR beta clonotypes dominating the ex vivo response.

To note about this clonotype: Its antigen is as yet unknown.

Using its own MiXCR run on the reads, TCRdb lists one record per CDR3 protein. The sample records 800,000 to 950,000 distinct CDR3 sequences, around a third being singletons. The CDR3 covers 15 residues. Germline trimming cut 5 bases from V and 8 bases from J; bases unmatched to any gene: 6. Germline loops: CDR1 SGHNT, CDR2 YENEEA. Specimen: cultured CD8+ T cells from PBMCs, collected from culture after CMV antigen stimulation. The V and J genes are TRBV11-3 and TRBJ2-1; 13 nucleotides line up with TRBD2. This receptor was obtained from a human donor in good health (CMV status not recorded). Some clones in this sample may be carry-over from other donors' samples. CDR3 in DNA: TGTGCCAGCAGCGCCGGGACTAGCGGGGCTGATGAGCAGTTCTTC. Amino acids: CASSAGTSGADEQFF.